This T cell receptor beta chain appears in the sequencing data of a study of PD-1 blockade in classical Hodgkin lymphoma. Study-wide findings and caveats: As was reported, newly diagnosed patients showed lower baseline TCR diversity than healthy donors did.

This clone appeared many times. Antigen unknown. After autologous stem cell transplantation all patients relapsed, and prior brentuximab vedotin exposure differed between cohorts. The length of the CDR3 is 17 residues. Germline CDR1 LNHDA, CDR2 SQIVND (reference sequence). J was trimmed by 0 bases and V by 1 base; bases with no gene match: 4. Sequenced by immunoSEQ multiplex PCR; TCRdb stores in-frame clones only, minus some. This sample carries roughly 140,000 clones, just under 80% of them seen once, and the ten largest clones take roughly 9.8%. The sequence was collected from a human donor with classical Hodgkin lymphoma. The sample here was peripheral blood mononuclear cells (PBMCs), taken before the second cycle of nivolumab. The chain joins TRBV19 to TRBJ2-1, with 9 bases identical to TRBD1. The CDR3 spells CASSIADRGSSYNEQFF. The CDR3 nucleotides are TGTGCCAGTAGTATAGCAGACAGGGGGTCCTCCTACAATGAGCAGTTCTTC. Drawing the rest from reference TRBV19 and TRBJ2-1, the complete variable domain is DGGITQSPKYLFRKEGQNVTLSCEQNLNHDAMYWYRQDPGQGLRLIYYSQIVNDFQKGDIAEGYSVSREKKESFPLTVTSAQKNPTAFYLCASSIADRGSSYNEQFFGPGTRLTVL.